This TCR beta chain was found in a study of shared clonotypes between healthy human individuals. Whole-study context: Sampling drew on donors who were two women and a few men aged 18 to 49. General study findings and limits: Among several donors, about 5% of naive CD4 clonotypes were found in common. The study's rarefaction showed incomplete sorted-subset sequencing despite large depth.

Turning to this clone: Its cognate antigen is unknown.

The donors were adults (healthy and HIV-negative) with no recent acute infections or vaccinations. This CDR3 region has 14 residues. Per germline, CDR1 MNHEY and CDR2 SVGAGI. Trimming stripped 2 bases from V and 1 base from J, with 8 bases between. Data came from immunoSEQ multiplex PCR; TCRdb stores just in-frame clones and leaves some out. The table has some 2,100,000 clones, 95% seen once. The chain links TRBV6-5 to TRBJ1-1; D might be TRBD1 (6 bases). The sample consisted of naive CD4+ T cells sorted from blood. Sample subset: CD45RA+ positively selected. The TCR comes from a man aged 18 to 30 in good health. The CDR3 is CASSYPGANTEAFF. CDR3 bases: TGTGCCAGCAGTTACCCAGGGGCGAACACTGAAGCTTTCTTT.